This TCR beta chain was observed in a study of T-cell memory formation after mild COVID-19. This clonotype was observed a handful of times. The antigen remains unidentified. Notes on the study in general: The study detected some responding clones in pre-infection memory, suggesting cross-reactive memory joined.

The CDR3 is 14 residues long. J lost 8 bases, V lost 6 bases, and 11 bases had no gene match. From germline, CDR1 is DFQATT and CDR2 SNEGSKA (reference sequence). Constant-segment primers and 5'RACE yielded cDNA libraries for TCR alpha and TCR beta, each carrying sample barcodes and UMIs. TCRdb called the 5' RACE reads again in MiXCR, with one record for every CDR3 protein. The table records hundreds of thousands of distinct CDR3 sequences, about 20% of them present only once. The material sequenced was PBMCs or a T cell subset sorted from them (not recorded which). This rearrangement joins TRBV20-1 to TRBJ2-1, with 9 bases aligning to TRBD2. The clonotype comes from an adult woman who had mild COVID-19 (a few samples of this study predate the infection). Cell type and time point are not known. CDR3 loop: CSAPRVAGDDEQFF. In DNA form, the CDR3 reads TGCAGTGCCCCTCGGGTAGCGGGAGATGATGAGCAGTTCTTC.